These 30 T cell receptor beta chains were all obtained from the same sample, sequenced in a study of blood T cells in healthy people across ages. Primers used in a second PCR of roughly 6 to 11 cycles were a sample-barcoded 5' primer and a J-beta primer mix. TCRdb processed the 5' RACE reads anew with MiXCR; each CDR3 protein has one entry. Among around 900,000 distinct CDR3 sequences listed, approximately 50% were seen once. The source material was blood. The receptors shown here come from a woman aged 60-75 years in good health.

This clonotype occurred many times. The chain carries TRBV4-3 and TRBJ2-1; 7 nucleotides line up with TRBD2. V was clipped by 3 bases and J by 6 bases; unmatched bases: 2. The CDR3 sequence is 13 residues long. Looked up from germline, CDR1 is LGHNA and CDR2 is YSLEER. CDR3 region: CASSHGRANEQFF. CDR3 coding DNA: TGCGCCAGCAGCCATGGGAGGGCCAATGAGCAGTTCTTC.

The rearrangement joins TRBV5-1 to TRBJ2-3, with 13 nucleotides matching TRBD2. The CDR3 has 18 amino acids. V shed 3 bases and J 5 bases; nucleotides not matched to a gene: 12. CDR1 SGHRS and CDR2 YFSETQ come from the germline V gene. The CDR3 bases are TGCGCCAGCAGCTCCCAGAGGACTAGCGGGAGTAGTTTAGATACGCAGTATTTT. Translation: CASSSQRTSGSSLDTQYF.

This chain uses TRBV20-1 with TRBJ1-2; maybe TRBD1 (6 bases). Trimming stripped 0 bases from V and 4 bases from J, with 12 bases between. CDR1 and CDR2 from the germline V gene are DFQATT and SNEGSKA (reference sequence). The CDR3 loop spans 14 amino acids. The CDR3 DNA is TGCAGTGCTAGAGATCCGGACAGTCTCTATGGCTACACCTTC. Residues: CSARDPDSLYGYTF.

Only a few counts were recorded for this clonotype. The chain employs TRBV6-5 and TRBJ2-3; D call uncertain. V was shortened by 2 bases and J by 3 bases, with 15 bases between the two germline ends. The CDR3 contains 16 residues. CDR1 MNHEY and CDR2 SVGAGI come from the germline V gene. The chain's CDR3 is CASSYGPITTTDTQYF. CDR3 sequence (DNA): TGTGCCAGCAGTTACGGGCCCATTACCACTACAGATACGCAGTATTTT.

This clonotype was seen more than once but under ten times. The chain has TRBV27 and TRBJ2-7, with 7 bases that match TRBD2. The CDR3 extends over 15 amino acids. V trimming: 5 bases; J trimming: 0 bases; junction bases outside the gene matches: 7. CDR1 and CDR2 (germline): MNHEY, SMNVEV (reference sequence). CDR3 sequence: CASSGLADYSYEQYF. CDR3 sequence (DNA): TGTGCCAGCAGTGGGCTAGCGGACTACTCCTACGAGCAGTACTTC.

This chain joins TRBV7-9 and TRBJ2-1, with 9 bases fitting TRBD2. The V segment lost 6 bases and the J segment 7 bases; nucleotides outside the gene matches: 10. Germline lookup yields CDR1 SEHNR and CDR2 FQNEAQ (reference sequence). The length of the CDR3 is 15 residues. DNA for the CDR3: TGTGCCAGCAGGAGGCCGGGACTAGCTCGGAATGAGCAGTTCTTC. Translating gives CASRRPGLARNEQFF.

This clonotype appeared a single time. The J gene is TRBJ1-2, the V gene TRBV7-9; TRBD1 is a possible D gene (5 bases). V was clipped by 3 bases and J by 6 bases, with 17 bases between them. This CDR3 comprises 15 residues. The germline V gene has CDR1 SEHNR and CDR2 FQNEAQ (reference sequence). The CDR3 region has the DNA TGTGCCAGCAGCTTGGGAAGTCAGCCGGGGGATGGCTACACCTTC. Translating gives CASSLGSQPGDGYTF.

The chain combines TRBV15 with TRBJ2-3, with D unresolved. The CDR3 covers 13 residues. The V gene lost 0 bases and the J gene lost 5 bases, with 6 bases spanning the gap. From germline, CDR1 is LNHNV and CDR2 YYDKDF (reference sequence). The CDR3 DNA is TGTGCCACCAGCAGAGACCCCTTAGATACGCAGTATTTT. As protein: CATSRDPLDTQYF.

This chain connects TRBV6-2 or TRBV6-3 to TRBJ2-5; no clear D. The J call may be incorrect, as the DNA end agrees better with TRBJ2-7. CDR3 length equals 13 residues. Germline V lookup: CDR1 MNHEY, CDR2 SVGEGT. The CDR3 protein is CASALGSTYEQYF. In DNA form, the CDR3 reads TGTGCCAGCGCTCTCGGTTCTACCTACGAGCAGTACTTC.

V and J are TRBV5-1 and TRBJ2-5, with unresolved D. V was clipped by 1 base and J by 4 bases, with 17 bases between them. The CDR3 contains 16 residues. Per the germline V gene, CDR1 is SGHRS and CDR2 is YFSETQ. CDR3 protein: CASSLRFVGVRETQYF. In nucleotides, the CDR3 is TGCGCCAGCAGCTTGCGATTTGTAGGAGTAAGAGAGACCCAGTACTTC. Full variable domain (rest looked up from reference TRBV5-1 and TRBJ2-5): KAGVTQTPRYLIKTRGQQVTLSCSPISGHRSVSWYQQTPGQGLQFLFEYFSETQRNKGNFPGRFSGRQFSNSRSEMNVSTLELGDSALYLCASSLRFVGVRETQYFGPGTRLLVL.

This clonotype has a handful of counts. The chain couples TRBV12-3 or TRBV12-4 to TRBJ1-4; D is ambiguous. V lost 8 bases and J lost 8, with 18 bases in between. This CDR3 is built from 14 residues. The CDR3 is CASRLGRSREKLFF. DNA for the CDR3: TGTGCCAGCCGGTTGGGCAGGAGTAGAGAAAAACTGTTTTTT.

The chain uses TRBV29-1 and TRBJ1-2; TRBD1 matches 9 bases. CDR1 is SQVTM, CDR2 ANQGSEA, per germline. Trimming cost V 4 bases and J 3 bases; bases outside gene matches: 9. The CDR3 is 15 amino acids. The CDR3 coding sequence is TGCAGCGTTGCCTGGACAGGGGTTGAGTACTATGGCTACACCTTC. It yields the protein CSVAWTGVEYYGYTF.

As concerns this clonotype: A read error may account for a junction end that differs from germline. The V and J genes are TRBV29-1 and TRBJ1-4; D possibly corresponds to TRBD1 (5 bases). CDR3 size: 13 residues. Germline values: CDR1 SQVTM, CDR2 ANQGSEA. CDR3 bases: TGCGGCGTTGGAGGAGGGGATAATGAAAAACTGTTTTTT. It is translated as CGVGGGDNEKLFF. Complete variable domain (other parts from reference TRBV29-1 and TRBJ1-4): SAVISQKPSRDICQRGTSLTIQCQVDSQVTMMFWYRQQPGQSLTLIATANQGSEATYESGFVIDKFPISRPNLTFSTLTVSNMSPEDSSIYLCGVGGGDNEKLFFGSGTQLSVL.

CDR3 DNA sequence: TGTGCCTGGGGTACAGGGCGGGAGACCCAGTACTTC. It specifies CAWGTGRETQYF. V gene TRBV30 combines with J gene TRBJ2-7, with D possibly being TRBD1 (6 bases). With the DNA end fitting TRBJ2-5 better, the J assignment may be wrong. This CDR3 comprises 12 residues. The germline V gene has CDR1 GTSNPN and CDR2 SVGIG (reference sequence).

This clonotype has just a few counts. The CDR3 DNA is TGTGCCAGCAGCTTCACTAGCGGGAGCGGCAATGAGCAGTTCTTC. It encodes CASSFTSGSGNEQFF. The J gene is TRBJ2-1, the V gene TRBV11-2; 11 positions agree with TRBD2. Per germline, CDR1 SGHAT and CDR2 FQNNGV. J was trimmed by 6 bases and V by 3 bases; bases with no gene match: 4. CDR3 length: 15 residues.

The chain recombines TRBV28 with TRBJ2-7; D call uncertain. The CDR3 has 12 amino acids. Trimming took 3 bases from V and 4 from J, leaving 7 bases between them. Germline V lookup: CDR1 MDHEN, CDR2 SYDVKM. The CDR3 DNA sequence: TGTGCCAGCAGTTTCTCGGTTTACGAGCAGTACTTC. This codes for CASSFSVYEQYF. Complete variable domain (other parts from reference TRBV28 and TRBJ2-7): DVKVTQSSRYLVKRTGEKVFLECVQDMDHENMFWYRQDPGLGLRLIYFSYDVKMKEKGDIPEGYSVSREKKERFSLILESASTNQTSMYLCASSFSVYEQYFGPGTRLTVT.

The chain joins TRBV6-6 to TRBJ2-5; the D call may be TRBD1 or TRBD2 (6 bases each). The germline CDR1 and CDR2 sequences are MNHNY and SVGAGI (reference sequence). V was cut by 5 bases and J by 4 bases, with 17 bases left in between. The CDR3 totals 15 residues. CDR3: CASSPLGGPGETQYF. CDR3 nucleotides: TGTGCCAGCAGTCCTTTGGGGGGCCCGGGAGAGACCCAGTACTTC.

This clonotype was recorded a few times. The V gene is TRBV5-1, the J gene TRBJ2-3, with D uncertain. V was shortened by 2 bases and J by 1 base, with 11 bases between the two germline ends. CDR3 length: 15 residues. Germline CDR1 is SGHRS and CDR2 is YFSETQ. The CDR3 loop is CASSFVNTRTDTQYF. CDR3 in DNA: TGCGCCAGCAGCTTCGTAAATACGCGCACAGATACGCAGTATTTT.

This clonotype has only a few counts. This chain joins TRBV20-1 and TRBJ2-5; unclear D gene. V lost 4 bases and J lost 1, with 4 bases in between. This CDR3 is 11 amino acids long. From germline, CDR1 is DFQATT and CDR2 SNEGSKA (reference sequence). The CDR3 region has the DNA TGCAGTGCTACGGGCCAAGAGACCCAGTACTTC. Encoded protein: CSATGQETQYF.

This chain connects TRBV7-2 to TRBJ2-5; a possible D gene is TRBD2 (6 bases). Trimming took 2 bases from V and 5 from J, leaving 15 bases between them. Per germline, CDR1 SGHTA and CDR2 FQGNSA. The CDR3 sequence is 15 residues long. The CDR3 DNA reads TGTGCCAGCAGCTTACGGGCCGGGAGTAGGGAGACCCAGTACTTC. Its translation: CASSLRAGSRETQYF.

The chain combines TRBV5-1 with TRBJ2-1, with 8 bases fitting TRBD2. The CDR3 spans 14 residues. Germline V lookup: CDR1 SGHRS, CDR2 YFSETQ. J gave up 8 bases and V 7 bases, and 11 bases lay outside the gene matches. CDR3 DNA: TGCGCCAGCGGACTGGCGGGAGGTCACGATGAGCAGTTCTTC. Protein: CASGLAGGHDEQFF.

CDR3 DNA sequence: TGTGCCTGGAGTCGGTACAGGGAGACCCAGTACTTC. Residues: CAWSRYRETQYF. The chain is built from TRBV30 and TRBJ2-5; D is possibly TRBD1 (5 bases). CDR3 length equals 12 residues. CDR1 and CDR2 (germline): GTSNPN, SVGIG (reference sequence). Trimming shortened V by 2 bases and J by 5 bases, and 9 bases separated the two germline ends.

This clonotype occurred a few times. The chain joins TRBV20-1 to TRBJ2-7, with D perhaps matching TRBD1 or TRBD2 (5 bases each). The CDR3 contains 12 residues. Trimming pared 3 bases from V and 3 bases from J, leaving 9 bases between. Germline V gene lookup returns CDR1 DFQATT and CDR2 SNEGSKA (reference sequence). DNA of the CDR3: TGCAGTGCTAGGAGGGACGACTACGAGCAGTACTTC. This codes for CSARRDDYEQYF.

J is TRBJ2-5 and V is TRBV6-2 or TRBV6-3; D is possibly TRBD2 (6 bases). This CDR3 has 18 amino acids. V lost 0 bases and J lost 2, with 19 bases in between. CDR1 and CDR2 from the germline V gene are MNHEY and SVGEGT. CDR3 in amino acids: CASSYSMSFRTKQETQYF. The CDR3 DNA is TGTGCCAGCAGTTACTCGATGAGTTTTAGGACTAAACAAGAGACCCAGTACTTC.

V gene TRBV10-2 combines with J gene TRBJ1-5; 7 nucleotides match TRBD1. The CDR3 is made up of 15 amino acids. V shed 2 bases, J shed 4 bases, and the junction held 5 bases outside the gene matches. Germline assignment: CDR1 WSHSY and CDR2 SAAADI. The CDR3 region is CASSEGKTGNQPQHF. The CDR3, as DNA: TGCGCCAGCAGTGAGGGAAAGACAGGGAATCAGCCCCAGCATTTT.

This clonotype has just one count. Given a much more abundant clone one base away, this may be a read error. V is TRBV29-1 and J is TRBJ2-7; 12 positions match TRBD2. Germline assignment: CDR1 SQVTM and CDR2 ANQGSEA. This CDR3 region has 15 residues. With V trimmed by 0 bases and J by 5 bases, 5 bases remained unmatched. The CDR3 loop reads CSVEDGGLAGHEQYF. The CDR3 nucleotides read TGCAGCGTTGAAGACGGAGGACTAGCGGGACACGAGCAGTACTTC.

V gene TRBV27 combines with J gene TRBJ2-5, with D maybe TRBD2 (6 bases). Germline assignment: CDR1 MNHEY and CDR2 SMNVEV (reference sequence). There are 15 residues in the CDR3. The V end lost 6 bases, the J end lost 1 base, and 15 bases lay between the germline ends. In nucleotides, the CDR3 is TGTGCCAGCAGCCCCCACGGAGGGACCCAAGAGACCCAGTACTTC. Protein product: CASSPHGGTQETQYF.

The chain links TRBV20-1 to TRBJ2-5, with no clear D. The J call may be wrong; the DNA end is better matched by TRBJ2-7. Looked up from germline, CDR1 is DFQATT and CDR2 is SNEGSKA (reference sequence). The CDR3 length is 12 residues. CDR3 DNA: TGCAGTGCTTCGCCGGGCCGGGTCGAGCAGTACTTC. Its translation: CSASPGRVEQYF.

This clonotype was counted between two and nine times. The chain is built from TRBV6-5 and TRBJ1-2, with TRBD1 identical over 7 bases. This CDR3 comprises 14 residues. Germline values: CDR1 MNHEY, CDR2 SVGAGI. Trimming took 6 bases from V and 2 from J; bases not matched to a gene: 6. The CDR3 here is CASSTGQPNYGYTF. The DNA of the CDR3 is TGTGCCAGCAGCACGGGACAGCCCAACTATGGCTACACCTTC.

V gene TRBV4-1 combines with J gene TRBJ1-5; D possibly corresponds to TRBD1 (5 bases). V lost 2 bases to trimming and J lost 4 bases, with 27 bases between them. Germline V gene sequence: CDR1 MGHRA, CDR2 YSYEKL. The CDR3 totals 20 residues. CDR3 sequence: CASSQPVETPSGTGNQPQHF. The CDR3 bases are TGCGCCAGCAGCCAACCCGTTGAGACACCTTCCGGGACCGGTAATCAGCCCCAGCATTTT.